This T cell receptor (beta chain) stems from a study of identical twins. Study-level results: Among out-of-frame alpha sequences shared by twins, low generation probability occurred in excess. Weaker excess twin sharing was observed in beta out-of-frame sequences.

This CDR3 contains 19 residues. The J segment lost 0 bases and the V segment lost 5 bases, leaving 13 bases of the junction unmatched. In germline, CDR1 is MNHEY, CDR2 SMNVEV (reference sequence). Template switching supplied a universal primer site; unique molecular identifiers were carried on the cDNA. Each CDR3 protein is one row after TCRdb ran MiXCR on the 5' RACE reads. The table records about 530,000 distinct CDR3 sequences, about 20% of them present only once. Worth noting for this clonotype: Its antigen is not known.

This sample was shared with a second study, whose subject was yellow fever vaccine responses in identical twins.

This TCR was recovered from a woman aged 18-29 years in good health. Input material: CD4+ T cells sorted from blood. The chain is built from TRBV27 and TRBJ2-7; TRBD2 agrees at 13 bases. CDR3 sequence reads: CASSPQGLAGAPSSYEQYF. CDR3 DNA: TGTGCCAGCAGTCCCCAAGGACTAGCGGGAGCCCCCAGCTCCTACGAGCAGTACTTC.